These 8 T cell receptor beta chains were all obtained from the same sample, sequenced in a study of PD-L1 blockade in urothelial cancer. Time point described: peripheral blood 6 weeks after treatment start. The method was immunoSEQ multiplex PCR; TCRdb's version includes in-frame clones alone and lacks a portion of them. In the table there are roughly 110,000 clones, 85% to 95% of which are singletons. Sequencing used PBMCs, obtained around atezolizumab (anti-PD-L1) treatment. The receptors were gathered from a man between 60 and 70 years old with urothelial cancer.

This clone was recorded a few times. The chain is built from TRBV9 and TRBJ2-2; 8 positions agree with TRBD2. From germline, CDR1 is SGDLS and CDR2 YYNGEE. The CDR3 length is 13 residues. V dropped 6 bases and J dropped 5; count of bases not matched to a gene: 3. CDR3 protein: CASNRGGTGELFF. The CDR3 DNA reads TGTGCCAGCAACCGGGGGGGGACCGGGGAGCTGTTTTTT.

The chain carries TRBV19 and TRBJ1-1; 7 bases fit TRBD1. The J segment lost 0 bases and the V segment lost 3 bases, leaving 1 base of the junction unmatched. Germline V gives CDR1 LNHDA, CDR2 SQIVND (reference sequence). The CDR3 contains 14 residues. Here the CDR3 DNA reads TGTGCCAGTAGTATTACAGGGGTGAACACTGAAGCTTTCTTT. Protein: CASSITGVNTEAFF.

The rearrangement links TRBV7-2 to TRBJ2-3; unclear D gene. This CDR3 contains 14 residues. Germline values: CDR1 SGHTA, CDR2 FQGNSA. V lost 5 bases and J 0 bases, leaving 9 bases between the germline ends. CDR3: CASSTSFSTDTQYF. The DNA of the CDR3 is TGTGCCAGCAGCACCAGTTTTAGCACAGATACGCAGTATTTT.

This clone was observed once. The V call is TRBV7-2, the J call TRBJ1-2; D unclear. The CDR3 consists of 12 residues. V lost 4 bases and J 8 bases, leaving 11 bases between the germline ends. Germline values: CDR1 SGHTA, CDR2 FQGNSA. The CDR3 nucleotides are TGTGCCAGCAGCTCGGGGTTGGGGGGCTACACCTTC. This translates into CASSSGLGGYTF. Using reference TRBV7-2 and TRBJ1-2 for the parts outside the CDR3, the full variable domain is GAGVSQSPSNKVTEKGKDVELRCDPISGHTALYWYRQSLGQGLEFLIYFQGNSAPDKSGLPSDRFSAERTGGSVSTLTIQRTQQEDSAVYLCASSSGLGGYTFGSGTRLTVV.

This clone was observed once. The chain is built from TRBV5-1 and TRBJ2-2, with D perhaps matching TRBD1 (6 bases). The V end lost 7 bases, the J end lost 2 bases, and 12 bases lay between the germline ends. Germline CDR1 reads SGHRS; CDR2 reads YFSETQ. The CDR3 extends over 14 amino acids. CDR3 sequence reads: CASEGGSNTGELFF. DNA for the CDR3: TGCGCCAGCGAAGGGGGATCTAACACCGGGGAGCTGTTTTTT.

This chain uses TRBV4-1 with TRBJ1-2; tentatively, D is TRBD1 (6 bases). This CDR3 has 14 amino acids. The germline V gene has CDR1 MGHRA and CDR2 YSYEKL. Deletions cut 3 bases from V and 1 base from J, with 9 bases between. CDR3 nucleotide sequence: TGCGCCAGCAGCCAGTACAGGGATAACTATGGCTACACCTTC. Its translation is CASSQYRDNYGYTF.

This chain connects TRBV19 to TRBJ1-2; D ambiguous. The ends were cut back, 4 bases at V and 7 bases at J, with 7 bases in the middle. CDR3 length equals 11 residues. Germline CDR1 LNHDA, CDR2 SQIVND (reference sequence). This chain's CDR3 is CASSSSGGYTF. The CDR3 nucleotides read TGTGCCAGTAGTAGTTCGGGTGGCTACACCTTC.

This chain joins TRBV7-9 and TRBJ2-3; 7 bases line up with TRBD1. The CDR3 extends over 14 amino acids. V lost 5 bases, J lost 11 bases, and 13 bases stayed unmatched. Per germline, CDR1 SEHNR and CDR2 FQNEAQ (reference sequence). This CDR3 is CASSPSMGTVRQYF. Here the CDR3 DNA reads TGTGCCAGCAGCCCCAGCATGGGGACAGTGAGGCAGTATTTT.